The 7 T cell receptor beta chains presented below share a single source sample, sequenced in a study of cytotoxic CD8 clonotypes in ibrutinib-treated CLL. Some clones are missing from TCRdb's copy, which holds only in-frame ones; the method was immunoSEQ multiplex PCR. The sample contains 30,000 or so clones, around 52% of which appear only once. Sequenced here: PBMCs, sampled before ibrutinib treatment. These receptor sequences come from a human donor with chronic lymphocytic leukemia.

The gene calls are TRBV6-5 and TRBJ2-3; D is possibly TRBD1 (5 bases). Germline-derived CDR1 and CDR2 are MNHEY and SVGAGI. The CDR3 covers 15 residues. V was cut by 0 bases and J by 5 bases, with 12 bases left in between. CDR3 amino acids: CASSYSSWGEDTQYF. As DNA, the CDR3 is TGTGCCAGCAGTTACTCGAGCTGGGGCGAAGATACGCAGTATTTT.

The CDR3 loop is CASSPRQDSRYEQYF. In DNA form, the CDR3 reads TGTGCCAGCTCACCGAGACAGGATTCTAGGTACGAGCAGTACTTC. The rearrangement joins TRBV18 to TRBJ2-7; D might be TRBD1 (6 bases). This CDR3 contains 15 residues. Germline V gene data show CDR1 as KGHSH and CDR2 as LQKENI. V lost 3 bases, J lost 4 bases, and 16 bases lay in between.

The chain joins TRBV7-8 to TRBJ2-7; 8 nucleotides line up with TRBD2. CDR3 length: 13 residues. CDR1 is SGHVS, CDR2 FQNEAQ, per germline. J gave up 6 bases and V 6 bases, and 7 bases lay outside the gene matches. CDR3 protein: CASSFGGGTEQYF. In DNA, the CDR3 is TGTGCCAGCAGTTTCGGGGGGGGGACCGAGCAGTACTTC.

This clone was detected a few times. The chain is built from TRBV11-2 and TRBJ1-2; 9 bases are a match to TRBD1. Germline V CDR1 and CDR2: SGHAT, FQNNGV. The CDR3 has 17 residues. V was clipped by 4 bases and J by 2 bases; unmatched bases: 11. The CDR3 region has the DNA TGTGCCAGCAGCTCCACTACCCGGGACAGGGCCAACTATGGCTACACCTTC. Residues: CASSSTTRDRANYGYTF.

The genes are TRBV5-4 and TRBJ1-1, with 9 bases that match TRBD1. Germline V gene lookup returns CDR1 SGHNT and CDR2 YYREEE (reference sequence). This CDR3 has 16 residues. With 5 bases clipped from V and 1 base from J, the junction kept 9 bases outside the gene matches. This chain's CDR3 is CASRPRQGGRNTEAFF. The CDR3 DNA reads as TGTGCCAGCAGACCGCGACAGGGGGGTAGGAACACTGAAGCTTTCTTT.

The genes are TRBV10-3 and TRBJ1-3; D is possibly TRBD1 (5 bases). The CDR3 runs 14 residues. With 5 bases removed from V and 4 bases from J, the gap between germline ends came to 12 bases. CDR1 and CDR2 (germline): ENHRY, SYGVKD. CDR3: CAISQGLSGNTIYF. The CDR3 bases are TGTGCCATCAGTCAGGGCCTCTCAGGAAACACCATATATTTT.

The chain carries TRBV4-1 and TRBJ1-2, with D perhaps TRBD1 (5 bases). The CDR3 loop spans 13 amino acids. Germline lookup yields CDR1 MGHRA and CDR2 YSYEKL. V dropped 3 bases and J dropped 3 bases, with 8 bases sitting between them. The CDR3 loop reads CASSHGADYGYTF. CDR3 DNA: TGCGCCAGCAGCCACGGGGCGGACTATGGCTACACCTTC.